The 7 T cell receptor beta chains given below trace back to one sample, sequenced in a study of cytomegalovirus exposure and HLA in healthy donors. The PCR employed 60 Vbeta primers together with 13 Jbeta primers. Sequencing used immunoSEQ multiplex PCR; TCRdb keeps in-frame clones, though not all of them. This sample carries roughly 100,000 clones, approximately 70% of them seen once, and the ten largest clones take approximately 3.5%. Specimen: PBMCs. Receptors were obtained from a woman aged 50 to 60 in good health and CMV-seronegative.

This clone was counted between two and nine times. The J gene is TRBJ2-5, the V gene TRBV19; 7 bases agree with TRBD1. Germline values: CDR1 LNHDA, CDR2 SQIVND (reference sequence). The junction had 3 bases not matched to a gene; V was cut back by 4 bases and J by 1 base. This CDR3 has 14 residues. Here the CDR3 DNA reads TGTGCCAGTAGTAAAGACAGGGCCCAAGAGACCCAGTACTTC. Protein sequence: CASSKDRAQETQYF.

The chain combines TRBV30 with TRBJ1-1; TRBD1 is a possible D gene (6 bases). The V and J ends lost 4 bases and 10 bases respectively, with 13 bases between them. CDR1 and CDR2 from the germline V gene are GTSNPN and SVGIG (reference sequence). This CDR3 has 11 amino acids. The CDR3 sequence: CAWNTQGRAFF. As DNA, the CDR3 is TGTGCCTGGAACACTCAGGGGAGAGCTTTCTTT.

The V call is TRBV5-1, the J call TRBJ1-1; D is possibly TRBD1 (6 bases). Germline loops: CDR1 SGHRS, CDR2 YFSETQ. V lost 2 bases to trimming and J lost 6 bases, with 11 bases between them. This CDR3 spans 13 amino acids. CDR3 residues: CASSLISGAEAFF. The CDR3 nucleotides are TGCGCCAGCAGCTTAATATCAGGGGCTGAAGCTTTCTTT.

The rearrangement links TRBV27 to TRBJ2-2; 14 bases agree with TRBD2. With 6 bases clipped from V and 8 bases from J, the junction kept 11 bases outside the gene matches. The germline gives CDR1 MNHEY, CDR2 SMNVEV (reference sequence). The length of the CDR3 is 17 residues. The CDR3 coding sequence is TGTGCCAGCAGCCGTGCGCCGGGACTAGCGGGAGCTGGGGAGCTGTTTTTT. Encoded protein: CASSRAPGLAGAGELFF.

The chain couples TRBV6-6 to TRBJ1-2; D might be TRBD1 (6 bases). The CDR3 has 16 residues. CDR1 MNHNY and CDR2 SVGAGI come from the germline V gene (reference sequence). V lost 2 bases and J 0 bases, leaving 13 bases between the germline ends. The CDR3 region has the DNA TGTGCCAGCAGTTACGGAAGAGGGGGTGCTAACTATGGCTACACCTTC. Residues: CASSYGRGGANYGYTF.

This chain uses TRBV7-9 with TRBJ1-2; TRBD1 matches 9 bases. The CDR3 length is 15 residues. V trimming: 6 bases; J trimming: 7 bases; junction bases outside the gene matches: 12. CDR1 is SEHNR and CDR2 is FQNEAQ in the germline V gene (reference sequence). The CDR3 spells CASRTTGGGVGGYTF. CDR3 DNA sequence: TGTGCCAGCAGAACAACAGGGGGCGGGGTTGGTGGCTACACCTTC.

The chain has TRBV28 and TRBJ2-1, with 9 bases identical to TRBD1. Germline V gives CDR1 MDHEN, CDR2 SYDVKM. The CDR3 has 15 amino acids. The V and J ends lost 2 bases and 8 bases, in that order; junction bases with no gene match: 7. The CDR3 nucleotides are TGTGCCAGCAGTTTAGGGGGACAGGGAGGGGATGAGCAGTTCTTC. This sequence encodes CASSLGGQGGDEQFF. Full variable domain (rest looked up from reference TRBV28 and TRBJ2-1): DVKVTQSSRYLVKRTGEKVFLECVQDMDHENMFWYRQDPGLGLRLIYFSYDVKMKEKGDIPEGYSVSREKKERFSLILESASTNQTSMYLCASSLGGQGGDEQFFGPGTRLTVL.